The 20 T cell receptor beta chains in this list originate from one sample, sequenced in a study of blood T cell repertoires in COVID-19. The protocol was immunoSEQ multiplex PCR, while the TCRdb copy is restricted to in-frame clones and leaves out a portion. The data show fewer than 600,000 clones, 85% to 90% seen once. The sequencing input was PBMCs or T cells enriched from blood (not recorded which). The receptors stem from a woman in her forties who had recovered from COVID-19.

The chain is built from TRBV15 and TRBJ2-7, with TRBD1 as a possible D gene (6 bases). V was pared by 0 bases and J by 1 base, with 16 bases between. The V gene's germline CDR1 is LNHNV and CDR2 YYDKDF (reference sequence). This CDR3 is built from 17 residues. This CDR3 is CATSRDRGRGNSYEQYF. The DNA of the CDR3 is TGTGCCACCAGCAGAGATAGAGGCAGGGGAAATTCCTACGAGCAGTACTTC.

The chain combines TRBV19 with TRBJ1-1, with D tentatively TRBD1 (5 bases). The CDR3 sequence is 14 residues long. Trimming removed 6 bases from V and 3 bases from J, with 14 bases in between. CDR1 LNHDA and CDR2 SQIVND come from the germline V gene (reference sequence). The CDR3 nucleotides are TGTGCCAGTAGGGGCGGGGCAATGGACACTGAAGCTTTCTTT. This codes for CASRGGAMDTEAFF.

The chain has TRBV12-3 or TRBV12-4 and TRBJ2-1, with D uncertain. The CDR3 is 13 residues long. V gave up 9 bases and J gave up 0 bases, with 9 bases separating them. CDR3 bases: TGTGCCAGTATCCTGAGCTCCTACAATGAGCAGTTCTTC. Protein: CASILSSYNEQFF.

V gene TRBV4-3 combines with J gene TRBJ2-1; 9 bases map to TRBD2. Per germline, CDR1 LGHNA and CDR2 YSLEER. After removal of 1 base from V and 4 bases from J, the junction contained 2 bases not matched to a gene. This CDR3 comprises 15 residues. CDR3 DNA sequence: TGCGCCAGCAGCCAAGGGCGGGAGGGTTACAATGAGCAGTTCTTC. Residues: CASSQGREGYNEQFF.

The V gene is TRBV4-2, the J gene TRBJ1-2; possibly TRBD1 for D (6 bases). The V end was cut by 3 bases, the J end by 0 bases, with 8 bases between. This CDR3 region has 14 residues. CDR1 and CDR2 from the germline V gene are LGHNA and YNFKEQ. CDR3 nucleotide sequence: TGTGCCAGCAGCCATACAGGGTCTAACTATGGCTACACCTTC. This gives the protein CASSHTGSNYGYTF.

CDR3 residues: CASSWESYNSPLHF. For the CDR3, the DNA is TGTGCCAGTAGTTGGGAGTCCTATAATTCACCCCTCCACTTT. This rearrangement joins TRBV19 to TRBJ1-6; D gene unclear. CDR3 length: 14 residues. Germline loops: CDR1 LNHDA, CDR2 SQIVND (reference sequence). The V end was cut by 5 bases, the J end by 1 base, with 6 bases between.

V and J are TRBV6-5 and TRBJ2-1; 12 nucleotides align to TRBD2. V was pared by 10 bases and J by 3 bases, with 4 bases of the junction left unmatched. CDR1 and CDR2 (germline): MNHEY, SVGAGI. This CDR3 region has 14 residues. CDR3 loop: CATLAGGFYNEQFF. Here the CDR3 DNA reads TGTGCCACCCTAGCGGGAGGGTTCTACAATGAGCAGTTCTTC.

This clone has a single count. DNA of the CDR3: TGTGCCAGCAGCTTTCAGGGGGGCCTCGACCCGTATGGCTACACCTTC. As protein: CASSFQGGLDPYGYTF. The chain combines TRBV7-2 with TRBJ1-2; 7 positions agree with TRBD1. CDR3 length equals 16 residues. V shed 3 bases and J 5 bases; nucleotides not matched to a gene: 12. Germline assignment: CDR1 SGHTA and CDR2 FQGNSA.

DNA for the CDR3: TGTGCCAGCAGAAAGGACAGGGGGAACTATGGCTACACCTTC. Its protein product is CASRKDRGNYGYTF. The rearrangement joins TRBV6-5 to TRBJ1-2; 10 bases agree with TRBD1. This CDR3 spans 14 amino acids. Germline CDR1 reads MNHEY; CDR2 reads SVGAGI. V was clipped by 6 bases and J by 2 bases; unmatched bases: 3.

This chain connects TRBV7-2 to TRBJ2-7; tentatively, D is TRBD2 (6 bases). Germline CDR1 is SGHTA and CDR2 is FQGNSA. The CDR3 is 14 residues long. Trimming took 7 bases from V and 0 from J, leaving 13 bases between them. CDR3: CASTVIGSSYEQYF. CDR3 DNA sequence: TGTGCCAGCACCGTTATCGGGAGCTCCTACGAGCAGTACTTC.

The genes are TRBV2 and TRBJ2-7, with 9 bases lining up with TRBD2. Germline V gene lookup returns CDR1 SNHLY and CDR2 FYNNEI. The V and J ends lost 2 bases and 3 bases, in that order; junction bases with no gene match: 14. This CDR3 is built from 18 residues. CDR3 loop: CASSERGWTSEIDYEQYF. Here the CDR3 DNA reads TGTGCCAGCAGTGAAAGGGGGTGGACTAGCGAGATAGACTACGAGCAGTACTTC.

The chain joins TRBV6-2 or TRBV6-3 to TRBJ2-1; 14 nucleotides line up with TRBD2. Germline V gene data show CDR1 as MNHEY and CDR2 as SVGEGT. The junction had 19 bases not matched to a gene; V was cut back by 0 bases and J by 12 bases. The CDR3 is 20 residues long. The CDR3 nucleotides are TGTGCCAGCAGTTACTCCTCACTTAAAACCGGGACTAGCGGGAGTTGGGTGCAGTTCTTC. Its translation: CASSYSSLKTGTSGSWVQFF.

The count of this clone is one. This chain links TRBV6-5 with TRBJ1-2, with no clear D. Deletions cut 5 bases from V and 8 bases from J, with 18 bases between. The CDR3 has 14 amino acids. Germline V gives CDR1 MNHEY, CDR2 SVGAGI. The DNA for the CDR3 is TGTGCCAGCAGTCCCCCCGGCCGCGGGGTAGGCTACACCTTC. Translated, it gives CASSPPGRGVGYTF.

The J gene is TRBJ2-3, the V gene TRBV30; 8 bases line up with TRBD2. CDR1 and CDR2 (germline): GTSNPN, SVGIG (reference sequence). V trimming: 5 bases; J trimming: 10 bases; junction bases outside the gene matches: 14. The CDR3 runs to 14 residues. The CDR3 DNA follows: TGTGCCTGGGGACGGAATAGCGGGACGAGCGCGCAGTATTTT. Its protein is CAWGRNSGTSAQYF.

This chain connects TRBV2 to TRBJ2-1; 13 nucleotides match TRBD2. The CDR3 consists of 16 residues. The V gene end was trimmed by 6 bases and the J gene end by 10 bases; junction bases not matched to a gene: 12. CDR1 SNHLY and CDR2 FYNNEI come from the germline V gene. The CDR3 protein is CASSLPGTSGIREQFF. The CDR3 DNA reads TGTGCCAGCAGCCTCCCCGGGACTAGCGGGATTCGGGAGCAGTTCTTC.

The genes are TRBV5-4 and TRBJ2-1; TRBD2 aligns across 9 bases. The CDR3 totals 16 residues. Germline assignment: CDR1 SGHNT and CDR2 YYREEE (reference sequence). The J segment lost 8 bases and the V segment lost 5 bases, leaving 14 bases of the junction unmatched. CDR3 amino acids: CASSSVGLAKSDEQFF. DNA of the CDR3: TGTGCCAGCAGTTCCGTCGGACTAGCGAAGTCCGATGAGCAGTTCTTC. The full variable domain, its missing parts supplied by reference TRBV5-4 and TRBJ2-1, is ETGVTQSPTHLIKTRGQQVTLRCSSQSGHNTVSWYQQALGQGPQFIFQYYREEENGRGNFPPRFSGLQFPNYSSELNVNALELDDSALYLCASSSVGLAKSDEQFFGPGTRLTVL.

The genes are TRBV19 and TRBJ2-2; TRBD2 matches 10 bases. The V gene's germline CDR1 is LNHDA and CDR2 SQIVND (reference sequence). CDR3 length: 16 residues. The V segment lost 4 bases and the J segment 1 base; nucleotides outside the gene matches: 3. The CDR3 DNA sequence: TGTGCCAGTAGTAGATCTAGCGGGAGGAACACCGGGGAGCTGTTTTTT. Protein: CASSRSSGRNTGELFF.

The chain combines TRBV11-2 with TRBJ1-4; D perhaps matches TRBD1 (5 bases). Trimming left V 4 bases short and J 5 bases short, with 14 bases between. This CDR3 is built from 15 residues. The V gene's germline CDR1 is SGHAT and CDR2 FQNNGV. CDR3 amino acids: CASSSALGGNEKLFF. CDR3 coding DNA: TGTGCCAGCAGCTCCGCCCTTGGGGGGAATGAAAAACTGTTTTTT.

This chain joins TRBV24-1 and TRBJ2-3, with 7 bases identical to TRBD1. Trimming removed 4 bases from V and 1 base from J; junction bases left unmatched: 7. The CDR3 contains 16 residues. Germline values: CDR1 KGHDR, CDR2 SFDVKD. CDR3 in amino acids: CATSDPTGFGTDTQYF. The CDR3 DNA reads TGTGCCACCAGTGACCCGACAGGGTTCGGCACAGATACGCAGTATTTT.

The gene calls are TRBV3-1 (or the pseudogene TRBV3-2) and TRBJ2-3, with TRBD2 matching 11 bases. Looked up from germline, CDR1 is LGHDT and CDR2 is YNNKEL (reference sequence). The CDR3 length is 16 residues. V lost 3 bases to trimming and J lost 6 bases; unmatched junction nucleotides: 8. CDR3 bases: TGTGCCAGCAGCCATAGCGGGAGGGCCCGAACGGATACGCAGTATTTT. Translating it yields CASSHSGRARTDTQYF.